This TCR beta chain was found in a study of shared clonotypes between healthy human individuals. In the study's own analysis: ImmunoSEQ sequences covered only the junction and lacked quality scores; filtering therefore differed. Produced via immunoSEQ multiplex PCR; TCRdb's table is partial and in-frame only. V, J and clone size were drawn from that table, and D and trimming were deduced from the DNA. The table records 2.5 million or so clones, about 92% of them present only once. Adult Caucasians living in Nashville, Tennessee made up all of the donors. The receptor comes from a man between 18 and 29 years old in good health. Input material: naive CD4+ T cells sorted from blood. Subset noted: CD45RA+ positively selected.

This CDR3 reads CASSVEDSIWNSPLHF. CDR3 coding DNA: TGTGCCAGCAGCGTAGAAGATTCGATATGGAATTCACCCCTCCACTTT. The chain couples TRBV9 to TRBJ1-6; D uncertain. Trimming removed 0 bases from V and 7 bases from J, with 14 bases in between. CDR3 size: 16 residues. Germline values: CDR1 SGDLS, CDR2 YYNGEE.